This is a list of T cell receptor beta chains from one sample in a study of T cell repertoires in aging, cancer and after chemotherapy. Using its own MiXCR run on the multiplex PCR reads, TCRdb lists one record per CDR3 protein. The sample has around 16,000 distinct CDR3 sequences; roughly half are singletons. The sequencing sample was made of blood. These receptors originate from a human donor in good health. CDR3s include the opening cysteine and the closing phenylalanine or tryptophan. The D gene is left open where the match is weak. Clone sizes are given selectively: once, few, many, or a class where the clone is expanded.

V	size	J	D	CDR3	DNA
TRBV6-5	NA	TRBJ2-7	NA	CASSYGGGEQYF	TGTGCCAGCAGTTACGGGGGCGGCGAGCAGTACTTC
TRBV29-1	NA	TRBJ2-3	NA	CSVEVSGPRDLGSTDTQYF	TGCAGCGTTGAAGTTTCGGGCCCCCGGGACTTGGGGAGCACAGATACGCAGTATTTT
TRBV19	few	TRBJ2-1	NA	CASSIGNYNEQFF	TGTGCCAGTAGTATCGGGAACTACAATGAGCAGTTCTTC
TRBV12-3/TRBV12-4	NA	TRBJ2-1	NA	CASSSMRAVPDEQFF	TGTGCCAGCAGTTCTATGAGGGCCGTCCCCGATGAGCAGTTCTTC
TRBV29-1	few	TRBJ2-3	NA	CSVRTRLSTDTQYF	TGCAGCGTTAGAACCCGGTTAAGCACAGATACGCAGTATTTT
TRBV6-5	NA	TRBJ2-2	TRBD2	CASRKTSGSLTGELFF	TGTGCCAGCAGAAAGACTAGCGGGAGTCTCACCGGGGAGCTGTTTTTT
TRBV19	NA	TRBJ2-2	TRBD2	CASSISGGGTGELFF	TGTGCCAGTAGTATCTCGGGAGGGGGCACCGGGGAGCTGTTTTTT
TRBV19	few	TRBJ2-1	TRBD1	CASSRDGQGMSLHNEQFF	TGTGCCAGTAGTAGAGACGGACAGGGGATGTCGTTACACAATGAGCAGTTCTTC
TRBV6-5	NA	TRBJ2-3	TRBD2	CASSYQREGPDTQYF	TGTGCCAGCAGTTACCAGCGGGAGGGCCCCGATACGCAGTATTTT
TRBV6-1	NA	TRBJ2-2	TRBD1	CASSLRDSSTGELFF	TGTGCCAGCAGCCTACGGGACAGCTCCACCGGGGAGCTGTTTTTT
TRBV29-1	NA	TRBJ2-7	NA	CSAGTVSYEQYF	TGCAGCGCCGGGACGGTATCATACGAGCAGTACTTC
TRBV27	NA	TRBJ2-5	TRBD1	CASSSLTGNVETQYF	TGTGCCAGCAGTTCCCTGACAGGGAACGTAGAGACCCAGTACTTC
TRBV27	few	TRBJ2-2	NA	CASSFHSGNTGELFF	TGTGCCAGCAGTTTCCATAGCGGGAACACCGGGGAGCTGTTTTTT
TRBV18	NA	TRBJ2-5	TRBD1	CASSPFARGLATPTKETQYF	TGTGCCAGCTCACCCTTCGCCAGGGGGTTAGCTACCCCAACGAAAGAGACCCAGTACTTC
TRBV6-5	NA	TRBJ2-1	NA	CASASWKGGSYNEQFF	TGTGCCAGCGCCTCCTGGAAGGGGGGCTCCTACAATGAGCAGTTCTTC
TRBV11-1	medium-sized	TRBJ2-3	NA	CASSFWQGSADTQYF	TGTGCCAGCAGCTTCTGGCAGGGATCCGCAGATACGCAGTATTTT
TRBV6-5	NA	TRBJ2-7	NA	CASTPDSSFYEQYF	TGTGCCAGCACCCCGGACAGTTCGTTCTACGAGCAGTACTTC